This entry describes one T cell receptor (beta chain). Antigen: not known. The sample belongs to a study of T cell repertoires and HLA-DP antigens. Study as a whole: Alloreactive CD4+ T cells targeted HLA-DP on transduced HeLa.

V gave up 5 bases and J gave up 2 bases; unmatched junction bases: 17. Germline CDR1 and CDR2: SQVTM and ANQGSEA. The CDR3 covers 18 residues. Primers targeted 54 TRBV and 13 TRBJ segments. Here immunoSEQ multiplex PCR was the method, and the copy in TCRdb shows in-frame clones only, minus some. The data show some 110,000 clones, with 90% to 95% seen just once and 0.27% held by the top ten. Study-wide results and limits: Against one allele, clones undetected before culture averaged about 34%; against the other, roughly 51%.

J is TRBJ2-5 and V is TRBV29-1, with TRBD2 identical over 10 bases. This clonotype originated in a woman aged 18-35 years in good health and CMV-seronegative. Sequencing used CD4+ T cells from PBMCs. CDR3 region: CSVLTVPSGGAMQETQYF. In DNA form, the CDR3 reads TGCAGCGTTCTCACCGTTCCTAGCGGGGGAGCCATGCAAGAGACCCAGTACTTC.